The 29 T cell receptor beta chains reported below all come from one sample, sequenced in a study of T cell repertoires in cytomegalovirus infection. TCRdb fed the reads into MiXCR, producing one record per CDR3 protein. The sample comprises approximately 270,000 distinct CDR3 sequences, approximately 22% of which are singletons, and roughly 19% rests with the top ten. What these receptors recognize is not known. The starting material was cultured PBMCs, obtained from culture after CMV antigen stimulation. The receptors were sampled from a human donor in good health (CMV status not recorded). Some clones in this sample may be carry-over from other donors' samples.

This chain links TRBV12-3 or TRBV12-4 with TRBJ1-4, with D unresolved. V was pared by 3 bases and J by 9 bases, with 11 bases between. CDR3 length: 13 amino acids. The CDR3 reads CASSFADRQKLFF. In DNA, the CDR3 is TGTGCCAGCAGTTTTGCCGACCGTCAAAAACTGTTTTTT.

This clonotype was detected ten times or more. The V gene is TRBV7-2, the J gene TRBJ1-2, with D possibly matching TRBD1 (6 bases). The CDR3 consists of 14 residues. CDR1 and CDR2 from the germline V gene are SGHTA and FQGNSA. The V gene lost 1 base and the J gene lost 4 bases, with 10 bases spanning the gap. The CDR3 DNA reads as TGTGCCAGCAGCTTAGTGGGGGCGACCTATGGCTACACCTTC. Amino acid sequence: CASSLVGATYGYTF.

This clonotype was seen at least ten times. The V gene is TRBV28, the J gene TRBJ1-1, with 8 bases identical to TRBD1. Germline V gene sequence: CDR1 MDHEN, CDR2 SYDVKM. V trimming: 8 bases; J trimming: 5 bases; junction bases outside the gene matches: 7. This CDR3 contains 13 residues. The chain's CDR3 is CASSSGQGTEAFF. The DNA of the CDR3 is TGTGCCAGCTCATCAGGACAGGGAACTGAAGCTTTCTTT. The whole variable domain, remainder taken from reference TRBV28 and TRBJ1-1, is DVKVTQSSRYLVKRTGEKVFLECVQDMDHENMFWYRQDPGLGLRLIYFSYDVKMKEKGDIPEGYSVSREKKERFSLILESASTNQTSMYLCASSSGQGTEAFFGQGTRLTVV.

V gene TRBV5-6 combines with J gene TRBJ1-2, with D possibly being TRBD1 (6 bases). V was clipped by 4 bases and J by 5 bases, with 27 bases between them. The CDR3 totals 18 residues. The V gene's germline CDR1 is SGHDT and CDR2 YYEEEE. CDR3 sequence (DNA): TGTGCCAGCAGCGATTCCGGGACACCAGCTTCCCACCTTTATGGCTACACCTTC. It specifies CASSDSGTPASHLYGYTF.

The CDR3: CASSLGDRSYEQYF. CDR3 sequence (DNA): TGTGCCAGCAGCCTCGGGGACAGATCCTACGAGCAGTACTTC. The J gene is TRBJ2-7, the V gene TRBV7-2, with 7 bases aligning to TRBD1. CDR1 SGHTA and CDR2 FQGNSA come from the germline V gene. V gave up 5 bases and J gave up 1 base; unmatched junction bases: 5. CDR3 size: 14 residues.

This clonotype was recorded a few times. The chain employs TRBV24-1 and TRBJ2-3, with 11 bases that match TRBD2. V shed 2 bases and J 6 bases; nucleotides not matched to a gene: 9. The germline V gene encodes CDR1 KGHDR and CDR2 SFDVKD. This CDR3 is 17 amino acids long. DNA of the CDR3: TGTGCCACCAGTGATTGGCTAGCGGGAGGAAGGACTGATACGCAGTATTTT. Protein sequence: CATSDWLAGGRTDTQYF.

The chain carries TRBV6-4 and TRBJ2-1; D remains unclear. Trimming cost V 5 bases and J 4 bases, with 9 bases left between them. The CDR3 sequence is 13 residues long. Per the germline V gene, CDR1 is MRHNA and CDR2 is SNTAGT. Here the CDR3 DNA reads TGTGCCAGCAGTCCTTCTAGATACAATGAGCAGTTCTTC. Translation: CASSPSRYNEQFF.

V gene TRBV7-2 combines with J gene TRBJ2-1; no definite D call. Germline loops: CDR1 SGHTA, CDR2 FQGNSA. The V gene lost 5 bases and the J gene lost 5 bases, with 19 bases spanning the gap. The CDR3 sequence is 16 residues long. The CDR3 protein is CASSREAGTLHNEQFF. In DNA form, the CDR3 reads TGTGCCAGCAGCCGAGAGGCAGGCACCCTGCACAATGAGCAGTTCTTC. The variable domain in full, completed from reference TRBV7-2 and TRBJ2-1, reads GAGVSQSPSNKVTEKGKDVELRCDPISGHTALYWYRQSLGQGLEFLIYFQGNSAPDKSGLPSDRFSAERTGGSVSTLTIQRTQQEDSAVYLCASSREAGTLHNEQFFGPGTRLTVL.

The chain is built from TRBV5-6 and TRBJ2-7; D not resolved. V lost 1 base, J lost 4 bases, and 6 bases lay in between. The CDR3 extends over 12 amino acids. Germline CDR1 is SGHDT and CDR2 is YYEEEE. The CDR3 DNA follows: TGTGCCAGCAGCTTGCCCAATTACGAGCAGTACTTC. It translates to CASSLPNYEQYF.

This clonotype was picked up a small number of times. The chain carries TRBV24-1 and TRBJ2-1, with D uncertain. Germline values: CDR1 KGHDR, CDR2 SFDVKD. This CDR3 comprises 17 residues. V was cut by 0 bases and J by 0 bases, with 11 bases left in between. The CDR3: CATSDLQAPSSYNEQFF. CDR3 nucleotides: TGTGCCACCAGTGATTTGCAAGCCCCGAGCTCCTACAATGAGCAGTTCTTC.

This clonotype was seen ten or more times. This chain uses TRBV12-3 or TRBV12-4 with TRBJ1-5, with D tentatively TRBD1 (5 bases). Between the trimmed V and J ends, which lost 5 bases and 4 bases, there was a span of 18 bases. The CDR3 covers 16 residues. DNA for the CDR3: TGTGCCAGCAGTCTAGGGACCTCCTTATTAAATCAGCCCCAGCATTTT. Its protein product is CASSLGTSLLNQPQHF.

In this sample, this clonotype turned up many times. V is TRBV12-3 or TRBV12-4 and J is TRBJ1-5, with D perhaps TRBD1 (5 bases). The CDR3 extends over 14 amino acids. V was trimmed by 10 bases and J by 1 base, leaving 14 bases between them. The CDR3 is CATARGVSNQPQHF. As DNA, the CDR3 is TGTGCCACCGCGCGGGGGGTCAGCAATCAGCCCCAGCATTTT.

The chain is built from TRBV2 and TRBJ2-1; 11 nucleotides align to TRBD2. The length of the CDR3 is 15 residues. V shed 7 bases and J 2 bases; nucleotides not matched to a gene: 4. In germline, CDR1 is SNHLY, CDR2 FYNNEI. DNA of the CDR3: TGTGCCAGCACGGTAGCGGGAGGGACCTACAATGAGCAGTTCTTC. This gives the protein CASTVAGGTYNEQFF.

In its sample, this clonotype was seen many times. The chain employs TRBV7-2 and TRBJ1-1; no clear D gene. V lost 1 base to trimming and J lost 7 bases, with 10 bases between them. Germline lookup yields CDR1 SGHTA and CDR2 FQGNSA. CDR3 size: 13 residues. This CDR3 reads CASSLGTWREAFF. As DNA, the CDR3 is TGTGCCAGCAGCTTAGGGACGTGGCGTGAAGCTTTCTTT.

This chain uses TRBV20-1 with TRBJ2-1, with 9 bases aligning to TRBD2. Germline V gene sequence: CDR1 DFQATT, CDR2 SNEGSKA (reference sequence). This CDR3 contains 15 residues. V was pared by 5 bases and J by 9 bases, with 14 bases of the junction left unmatched. The chain's CDR3 is CSALSLAGISSEQFF. As DNA, the CDR3 is TGCAGTGCTTTAAGCCTAGCGGGAATCTCCTCTGAGCAGTTCTTC.

The chain employs TRBV5-1 and TRBJ2-5; D is undetermined. Germline values: CDR1 SGHRS, CDR2 YFSETQ. This CDR3 region has 12 residues. V was cut by 3 bases and J by 5 bases, with 8 bases left in between. The CDR3 DNA follows: TGCGCCAGCAGCTCCCAGTGGGAGACCCAGTACTTC. Residues: CASSSQWETQYF.

This chain uses TRBV29-1 with TRBJ2-5; D tentatively reads TRBD1 or TRBD2 (5 bases each). Germline lookup yields CDR1 SQVTM and CDR2 ANQGSEA. V was pared by 6 bases and J by 4 bases, with 15 bases between. This CDR3 has 13 amino acids. CDR3 sequence (DNA): TGCAGCGTGTGGGGGAACCTTCTAGAGACCCAGTACTTC. Its translation: CSVWGNLLETQYF.

The chain links TRBV3-1 to TRBJ2-2; D may be TRBD1 or TRBD2 (5 bases each). This CDR3 comprises 16 residues. CDR1 is LGHDT and CDR2 is YNNKEL in the germline V gene (reference sequence). V was pared by 6 bases and J by 4 bases, with 18 bases between. CDR3 in amino acids: CASRTFKGTPTGELFF. CDR3 in DNA: TGTGCCAGCAGGACGTTCAAGGGGACCCCCACCGGGGAGCTGTTTTTT.

V and J are TRBV7-2 and TRBJ2-3; 9 bases match TRBD2. The CDR3 loop spans 16 amino acids. Germline V gene lookup returns CDR1 SGHTA and CDR2 FQGNSA. J was trimmed by 10 bases and V by 5 bases; bases with no gene match: 16. The CDR3 DNA reads TGTGCCAGCAGCCTAGGCCTAGCGGGGCCTAGGAGGGCGCAGTATTTT. This translates into CASSLGLAGPRRAQYF.

The chain recombines TRBV20-1 with TRBJ2-1; maybe TRBD2 (6 bases). Germline CDR1 reads DFQATT; CDR2 reads SNEGSKA (reference sequence). The CDR3 has 12 residues. The CDR3 loop reads CRPDGGSNEQFF. The CDR3 DNA reads as TGCAGGCCAGACGGGGGATCCAATGAGCAGTTCTTC.

This clonotype was found many times. V gene TRBV12-5 combines with J gene TRBJ1-3; weak D call: TRBD1 (5 bases). Trimming removed 2 bases from V and 2 bases from J, with 16 bases in between. The CDR3 contains 17 residues. The V gene's germline CDR1 is LGHNT and CDR2 FRNRAP. The DNA for the CDR3 is TGTGCTAGTGGTTTGCCACCCAGGGACCAAGCTGGAAACACCATATATTTT. This translates into CASGLPPRDQAGNTIYF.

This clonotype showed up many times. CDR3 in amino acids: CASSPRTSGRHETQYF. In nucleotides, the CDR3 is TGTGCCAGCAGCCCCAGGACTAGCGGGAGGCACGAGACCCAGTACTTC. The chain combines TRBV7-2 with TRBJ2-5, with 14 positions matching TRBD2. V lost 5 bases, J lost 5 bases, and 7 bases stayed unmatched. The CDR3 has 16 amino acids. From germline, CDR1 is SGHTA and CDR2 FQGNSA. Full variable domain (remainder filled in from reference TRBV7-2 and TRBJ2-5): GAGVSQSPSNKVTEKGKDVELRCDPISGHTALYWYRQSLGQGLEFLIYFQGNSAPDKSGLPSDRFSAERTGGSVSTLTIQRTQQEDSAVYLCASSPRTSGRHETQYFGPGTRLLVL.

The chain joins TRBV27 to TRBJ2-3, with D tentatively TRBD2 (5 bases). Trimming removed 5 bases at V and 1 base at J, with 16 bases between. Germline V gene data show CDR1 as MNHEY and CDR2 as SMNVEV (reference sequence). The CDR3 runs to 16 residues. CDR3 nucleotide sequence: TGTGCCAGCAGTGGGATAAGCGGACCACGCACAGATACGCAGTATTTT. It encodes CASSGISGPRTDTQYF.

This clonotype has just one count. One base away lies a much larger clone, so this may be a sequencing read error. J is TRBJ2-7 and V is TRBV7-2; TRBD2 matches at 7 bases. The ends lost 1 base at V and 6 bases at J; junction bases unmatched: 6. This CDR3 contains 14 residues. Germline assignment: CDR1 SGHTA and CDR2 FQGNSA. CDR3 nucleotides: TGTGCCAGCAGCTTAGGGGGGGGTCCCTGCGAGCAGTACTTC. Translation gives CASSLGGGPCEQYF.

This clonotype was seen many times. J is TRBJ2-7 and V is TRBV7-2; D is perhaps TRBD2 (6 bases). V dropped 2 bases and J dropped 13 bases, with 18 bases sitting between them. CDR3 length: 13 residues. Germline V lookup: CDR1 SGHTA, CDR2 FQGNSA. The CDR3 region is CASSLLGVQRVYF. CDR3 nucleotides: TGTGCCAGCAGCTTATTGGGGGTCCAGCGGGTTTACTTC.

There are a few counts of this clonotype. V usage is TRBV9 and J usage is TRBJ2-3, with TRBD2 matching 7 bases. Germline loops: CDR1 SGDLS, CDR2 YYNGEE. The CDR3 covers 16 residues. The junction had 6 bases not matched to a gene; V was cut back by 0 bases and J by 2 bases. The CDR3 DNA is TGTGCCAGCAGCGTAGGGCTAGCGGAGATCACAGATACGCAGTATTTT. It codes for CASSVGLAEITDTQYF.

This clonotype was recorded many times. The chain combines TRBV7-8 with TRBJ1-1; 10 bases line up with TRBD1. The CDR3 is 15 amino acids. With 4 bases clipped from V and 4 bases from J, the junction kept 6 bases outside the gene matches. Per germline, CDR1 SGHVS and CDR2 FQNEAQ. The CDR3 loop is CASSSRTGGSTEAFF. The CDR3 bases are TGTGCCAGCAGCTCCCGGACAGGGGGGAGCACTGAAGCTTTCTTT. Full variable domain (outside the CDR3, taken from reference TRBV7-8 and TRBJ1-1): GAGVSQSPRYKVAKRGQDVALRCDPISGHVSLFWYQQALGQGPEFLTYFQNEAQLDKSGLPSDRFFAERPEGSVSTLKIQRTQQEDSAVYLCASSSRTGGSTEAFFGQGTRLTVV.

This clonotype was recorded a few times. The chain carries TRBV10-3 and TRBJ2-3; 9 positions agree with TRBD2. In germline, CDR1 is ENHRY, CDR2 SYGVKD. There are 15 residues in the CDR3. V lost 4 bases, J lost 5 bases, and 7 bases stayed unmatched. CDR3 sequence reads: CAISGGGRAEDTQYF. The CDR3 DNA reads TGTGCCATCAGTGGAGGCGGGAGGGCCGAAGATACGCAGTATTTT.

At least ten counts were recorded for this clonotype. V usage is TRBV6-6 and J usage is TRBJ2-1, with TRBD2 identical over 10 bases. V shed 4 bases, J shed 7 bases, and the junction held 22 bases outside the gene matches. Germline lookup yields CDR1 MNHNY and CDR2 SVGAGI (reference sequence). CDR3 length: 20 amino acids. CDR3 protein: CASSWRVVPSGSGRRNEQFF. The CDR3 bases are TGTGCCAGCAGTTGGAGGGTGGTCCCGAGCGGTAGCGGGAGGCGGAATGAGCAGTTCTTC.